This T cell receptor (beta chain) is drawn from a study of T cell changes during pregnancy in multiple sclerosis. Germline CDR1 is SGHVS and CDR2 is FNYEAQ. The CDR3 length is 15 residues. Trimming removed 5 bases at V and 5 bases at J, with 19 bases between. Assay: immunoSEQ multiplex PCR; the TCRdb copy retains only in-frame clones and omits some. The sample shows approximately 50,000 clones, about 90% of them seen only once. The sequenced sample was CD8+ T cells from peripheral blood mononuclear cells, obtained after pregnancy. The source of this sequence is a female donor with multiple sclerosis, enrolled in a pregnancy study. The chain employs TRBV7-6 and TRBJ2-7, with D maybe TRBD1 (7 bases). The CDR3 nucleotides are TGTGCCAGCAGCCACGGGGAGGACAGGTTGAACGAGCAGTACTTC. It translates to CASSHGEDRLNEQYF.